This is a list of T cell receptor beta chains from one sample in a study of shared clonotypes between healthy human individuals. Sequencing was performed with immunoSEQ multiplex PCR; in TCRdb, only in-frame clones are kept and a portion is missing. The table shows millions of clones, with 90% to 95% occurring only once. Material: naive CD4+ T cells sorted from blood. These receptors originate from a man aged 18 to 30 in good health. CDR3s include the opening cysteine and the closing phenylalanine or tryptophan. D genes are given only for firm matches. Some rows mark clone size as missing; the rest say once, few, many or name a class of expanded clone.

D gene	clone size	V gene	J gene	CDR3 DNA	CDR3 protein
-	-	TRBV19	TRBJ2-5	TGTGCCAGTAGTATTACCCCCCAAGAGACCCAGTACTTC	CASSITPQETQYF
-	-	TRBV15	TRBJ2-7	TGTGCCACCAGCAGAGATAGAGGCGGCTACGAGCAGTACTTC	CATSRDRGGYEQYF
-	-	TRBV28	TRBJ1-2	TGTGCCAGCAGCAACAGGGTCTTTGGCTACACCTTC	CASSNRVFGYTF
TRBD2	-	TRBV10-3	TRBJ2-3	TGTGCCATCAGTAACACGGGGGGAACAGATACGCAGTATTTT	CAISNTGGTDTQYF
-	-	TRBV9	TRBJ2-3	TGTGCCAGCAGCGGGGGAGGAGATACGCAGTATTTT	CASSGGGDTQYF
TRBD2	-	TRBV7-6	TRBJ2-2	TGTGCCAGCAGCTTATCCCACCTAGCGGGAGTAGGGTCGAACACCGGGGAGCTGTTTTTT	CASSLSHLAGVGSNTGELFF
TRBD1	-	TRBV9	TRBJ1-4	TGTGCCAGCAGCGTAAACACCGGGACAGTCGGAGAAAAACTGTTTTTT	CASSVNTGTVGEKLFF
TRBD1	-	TRBV28	TRBJ1-4	TGTGCCAGCAGTTCACAGGGGGCGTTAACTGAAAAACTGTTTTTT	CASSSQGALTEKLFF
TRBD1	-	TRBV19	TRBJ1-6	TGTGCCAGTAGGTTGGACAGGAATAATTCACCCCTCCACTTT	CASRLDRNNSPLHF
-	-	TRBV12-1	TRBJ2-1	TGTGCCAGCAGCTTTAGACGGGAGATAGAGGATGAGCAGTTCTTC	CASSFRREIEDEQFF
-	-	TRBV6-1	TRBJ2-1	TGTGCCATCCCACCGTCCGGCTCCTACAATGAGCAGTTCTTC	CAIPPSGSYNEQFF
-	-	TRBV21-1	TRBJ1-5	TGTGCCAGCAGCATGGGGGGTTCTAGCAATCAGCCCCAGCATTTT	CASSMGGSSNQPQHF
-	-	TRBV18	TRBJ2-7	TGTGCCAGCTCACGGGGGGTCCACGAGCAGTACTTC	CASSRGVHEQYF
-	-	TRBV21-1	TRBJ1-1	TGTGCCAGCAGCAAAGGGGCAGGGGTTATGAACACTGAAGCTTTCTTT	CASSKGAGVMNTEAFF
-	-	TRBV6-5	TRBJ1-6	TGTGCCAGCAGCCGAGGGGGCTCCTATAATTCACCCCTCCACTTT	CASSRGGSYNSPLHF
TRBD2	-	TRBV7-9	TRBJ2-5	TGTGCCAGCAGCTTACTAGCGGGGGGCACAGAGACCCAGTACTTC	CASSLLAGGTETQYF
-	-	TRBV2	TRBJ1-3	TGTGCCAACAGACTGAGCTCTGGAAACACCATATATTTT	CANRLSSGNTIYF
TRBD1	-	TRBV7-8	TRBJ1-6	TGTGCCAGCAGCTTAGCCGGGACAGATAATTCACCCCTCCACTTT	CASSLAGTDNSPLHF
-	-	TRBV11-2	TRBJ2-5	TGTGCCAGCAGTCCGGGACAAACCTTCCAAGAGACCCAGTACTTC	CASSPGQTFQETQYF
-	-	TRBV9	TRBJ2-3	TGTGCCAGCAGCGCCCTAGATGGAAGAAGAACAGATACGCAGTATTTT	CASSALDGRRTDTQYF
-	-	TRBV18	TRBJ2-1	TGTGCCAGCTCACCACAGCATCAGGGCGAGCAGTTCTTC	CASSPQHQGEQFF
-	-	TRBV18	TRBJ1-2	TGTGCCAGCTCTCCCGACGCCACTAACTATGGCTACACCTTC	CASSPDATNYGYTF
TRBD1	-	TRBV18	TRBJ1-1	TGTGCCAGCTCATCGACACCCCGGGACAGGGAAGCTTTCTTT	CASSSTPRDREAFF
-	-	TRBV18	TRBJ1-5	TGTGCCAGCTCTACCGACAGGAGCGAGCCCCAGCATTTT	CASSTDRSEPQHF
-	-	TRBV4-1	TRBJ2-3	TGCGCCAGCAGCCAAGAGGCAGCAGGAGATACGCAGTATTTT	CASSQEAAGDTQYF
-	-	TRBV27	TRBJ2-4	TGTGCCAGCAGTGCCGGGCGGACGGCCAAAAACATTCAGTACTTC	CASSAGRTAKNIQYF
-	-	TRBV5-6	TRBJ1-5	TGTGCCAGCAGCTTCGGGAGTAGCAATCAGCCCCAGCATTTT	CASSFGSSNQPQHF
-	-	TRBV30	TRBJ2-4	TGTGCCTGGAGTTCCAGGGACAAGGTTTACTTC	CAWSSRDKVYF
-	-	TRBV30	TRBJ1-2	TGTGCCTGGAGTGTACTTACCACTGGCTACACCTTC	CAWSVLTTGYTF
-	-	TRBV5-1	TRBJ1-4	TGCGCCAGCAGCTTGGGGGCGGGTGAAAAACTGTTTTTT	CASSLGAGEKLFF
TRBD1	-	TRBV4-1	TRBJ2-2	TGCGCCAGCAGCCAAGAGGGACAGCTTAGAATAAGCACCGGGGAGCTGTTTTTT	CASSQEGQLRISTGELFF
TRBD2	-	TRBV4-1	TRBJ2-1	TGCGCCAGCAGCCAAGGGGAACTAGCGGGGGAGCAGTTCTTC	CASSQGELAGEQFF
-	-	TRBV27	TRBJ1-6	TGTGCCAGCGGCCTGGACGGTAATTCACCCCTCCACTTT	CASGLDGNSPLHF
-	once	TRBV28	TRBJ1-2	TGTGCCAGCAGTTTGCTGGGACCATATGGCTACACCTTC	CASSLLGPYGYTF
-	-	TRBV11-2	TRBJ1-6	TGTGCCAGCAGCCCACGCATCGGGGCTTCACCCCTCCACTTT	CASSPRIGASPLHF
-	few	TRBV7-8	TRBJ1-2	TGTGCCAGCAGCTTAGTTGTCGAGGGCCTTGGCTACACCTTC	CASSLVVEGLGYTF
-	few	TRBV7-9	TRBJ1-2	TGTGCCAGCAGCTTAATATCTAAGGACGGAGCTAACTATGGCTACACCTTC	CASSLISKDGANYGYTF
TRBD1	-	TRBV7-9	TRBJ2-5	TGTGCCAGCAGCCGGGACAGTAGGCAAGAGACCCAGTACTTC	CASSRDSRQETQYF
TRBD1	-	TRBV11-2	TRBJ1-6	TGTGCCAGCAGTTACCGGGACAGGGGGATAGGGTCCTATAATTCACCCCTCCACTTT	CASSYRDRGIGSYNSPLHF
TRBD2	-	TRBV10-3	TRBJ2-3	TGTGCCATCAGAGGCGGGAGAGGCGGCACAGATACGCAGTATTTT	CAIRGGRGGTDTQYF
-	-	TRBV5-6	TRBJ1-1	TGTGCCAGCAGCCGCTCGGTAGGTGAAGCTTTCTTT	CASSRSVGEAFF
-	-	TRBV6-5	TRBJ1-2	TGTGCCAGCAGTTATTCTAAAGGGTTTGGCTACACCTTC	CASSYSKGFGYTF
-	-	TRBV6-1	TRBJ2-4	TGTGCCAGCAGGTATCCAGGGGCTCAGTACTTC	CASRYPGAQYF
-	-	TRBV7-8	TRBJ1-2	TGTGCCAGCAGCTTAGGGGGTGACGGTGGCTACACCTTC	CASSLGGDGGYTF
-	-	TRBV28	TRBJ1-5	TGTGCCAGCAGTTTAGACCCGGTAGGTCAGCCCCAGCATTTT	CASSLDPVGQPQHF
TRBD1	few	TRBV19	TRBJ2-2	TGTGCCAGTAATGCCGGGACAGGGTTCACCGGGGAGCTGTTTTTT	CASNAGTGFTGELFF
-	-	TRBV30	TRBJ1-2	TGTGCCTGGAGCGATCGGGGTCCGGGCTACACCTTC	CAWSDRGPGYTF
-	-	TRBV9	TRBJ2-2	TGTGCCAGCAGCGAAACAGCTATCACCGGGGAGCTGTTTTTT	CASSETAITGELFF
-	-	TRBV7-9	TRBJ2-1	TGTGCCAGCAGCTTAGAACGAAAGGGGTACAATGAGCAGTTCTTC	CASSLERKGYNEQFF
TRBD1	-	TRBV2	TRBJ1-2	TGTGCCAGCAGTCGGACAGGAGACCATGGCTACACCTTC	CASSRTGDHGYTF
-	-	TRBV2	TRBJ2-7	TGTGCCAGCAGATACGGGGACGGGTACGAGCAGTACTTC	CASRYGDGYEQYF
-	-	TRBV10-3	TRBJ1-1	TGTGCCATCAGTGACAGTCGACAGCCGGGCACTGAAGCTTTCTTT	CAISDSRQPGTEAFF
-	-	TRBV2	TRBJ2-7	TGTGCCAGCAGTGAATGGGCCTACGAGCAGTACTTC	CASSEWAYEQYF
-	-	TRBV19	TRBJ2-3	TGTGCCAGTAGTAGCGACCCCACAGATACGCAGTATTTT	CASSSDPTDTQYF
-	-	TRBV10-2	TRBJ2-7	TGCGCCAGCCTACTTACAGGGGGGGGCTCCTACGAGCAGTACTTC	CASLLTGGGSYEQYF
-	-	TRBV27	TRBJ2-7	TGTGCCAGCAGTTCCCAGGCGGCCTACGAGCAGTACTTC	CASSSQAAYEQYF
-	-	TRBV6-6	TRBJ1-3	TGTGCCAGCAGTTACGGAAACACCATATATTTT	CASSYGNTIYF